This TCR beta chain was recovered during a study of identical twins. Template switching (which added a universal primer site) was used, and cDNA carried unique molecular identifiers. TCRdb called the 5' RACE reads again in MiXCR, with one record for every CDR3 protein. The data show some 760,000 distinct CDR3 sequences, with 18% seen just once and 10% to 15% held by the top ten. This clonotype has more than one count but fewer than ten. Germline values: CDR1 SGDLS, CDR2 YYNGEE. V lost 0 bases and J 5 bases, leaving 12 bases between the germline ends. CDR3 size: 15 residues. This same sample was also taken into another study, of T cells expressing NK-cell markers. That report adds: The CD3+CD56-NKG2C+ fraction of a few donors was also led by these clonotypes. The HCMV specificity of the expanded NKG2C+ T cell clones stayed unresolved.

The sequence was obtained from a woman aged 18-29 years in good health. The sample comprised PBMCs. This chain uses TRBV9 with TRBJ2-1; D might be TRBD2 (6 bases). The CDR3 here is CASSVASGHHNEQFF. Here the CDR3 DNA reads TGTGCCAGCAGCGTAGCCAGCGGGCACCACAATGAGCAGTTCTTC.